The clone carrying this T cell receptor (beta chain) was seen a single time. MiXCR, run by TCRdb on the RT-PCR reads, gives a single entry per CDR3 protein. The top ten hold 9.5% to 11% of the sample, which has hundreds of thousands of distinct CDR3 sequences, around 11% seen once. The CDR3 spans 16 residues. Losses at the gene ends were 3 bases for V and 6 bases for J; bases not matched to a gene: 5. Germline CDR1 reads MNHEY; CDR2 reads SMNVEV (reference sequence). The sample originates from a study of response to subunit inactivated influenza vaccine. The data were also submitted as part of a second study, on T cells expressing NK-cell markers. That source adds: Synthesis of TCR beta cDNA relied on 5'RACE template switching carrying UMIs. Researchers got TCR beta repertoires out of sorted CD3+CD56+NKG2C+, CD3+CD56+NKG2C- and CD3+CD56-NKG2C+ T cells. HCMV serostatus: seven of eight sequenced donors positive, one negative. Expanded clones of NKG2C+ T cells had an unclear HCMV specificity.

The receptor was isolated from a man over 45 who received an inactivated influenza vaccine. The rearrangement joins TRBV27 to TRBJ2-2, with 12 positions matching TRBD1. Sample: PBMCs from blood, taken on the day of vaccination. The CDR3 DNA reads as TGTGCCAGCAGTTTGGGGACAGGGGGCGCAGCCGGGGAGCTGTTTTTT. Protein sequence: CASSLGTGGAAGELFF.